This is a list of T cell receptor beta chains from one sample in a study of T cell responses to AZD1222 COVID-19 vaccine. Repertoires were generated with immunoSEQ multiplex PCR, while TCRdb's copy carries only in-frame clones and drops some. The data contain tens of thousands of clones, about 81% of them singletons. The sample in question was peripheral blood, obtained 28 days after the second AZD1222 dose. These receptors originate from an adult who received the AZD1222 COVID-19 vaccine. CDR3s include the opening cysteine and the closing phenylalanine or tryptophan. A D gene is named only where the DNA matches it firmly. Clone size is given for some rows only: seen once, a few or many times, or a class if the clone is expanded.

j_gene	v_gene	d_gene	abundance	CDR3aa	CDR3nt
TRBJ2-6	TRBV29-1	-	-	CSVEDRFTGANVLTF	TGCAGCGTTGAAGATCGGTTTACTGGGGCCAACGTCCTGACTTTC
TRBJ2-7	TRBV5-4	-	-	CASSWGKDSYEQYF	TGTGCCAGCAGCTGGGGGAAGGATTCCTACGAGCAGTACTTC
TRBJ2-1	TRBV28	-	-	CASSLSFEQFF	TGTGCCAGCAGTTTATCGTTTGAGCAGTTCTTC
TRBJ2-7	TRBV6-4	TRBD2	-	CASSELAGVTYEQYF	TGTGCCAGCAGTGAGCTAGCGGGGGTCACCTACGAGCAGTACTTC
TRBJ1-4	TRBV28	-	-	CASSLYGTNEKLFF	TGTGCCAGCAGTTTATACGGAACTAATGAAAAACTGTTTTTT
TRBJ2-1	TRBV19	-	-	CASTTGRERSYNEQFF	TGTGCCAGCACCACGGGACGGGAGCGCTCCTACAATGAGCAGTTCTTC
TRBJ1-5	TRBV27	-	-	CASSSLTGPNQPQHF	TGTGCCAGCAGTTCCCTCACAGGGCCCAATCAGCCCCAGCATTTT
TRBJ1-5	TRBV6-2/TRBV6-3	-	-	CASSYGQGGNQPQHF	TGTGCCAGCAGTTACGGGCAGGGTGGCAATCAGCCCCAGCATTTT
TRBJ1-5	TRBV27	-	-	CASSKQGLGNQPQHF	TGTGCCAGCAGTAAACAGGGTTTAGGCAATCAGCCCCAGCATTTT
TRBJ2-3	TRBV11-2	-	-	CASSLLGDTQYF	TGTGCCAGCAGCTTGCTAGGAGATACGCAGTATTTT
TRBJ1-2	TRBV6-5	-	-	CASIPGPGYGYTF	TGTGCCAGCATCCCGGGGCCAGGCTATGGCTACACCTTC
TRBJ1-5	TRBV6-6	-	few	CASSATGTPGQPQHF	TGTGCCAGCAGTGCCACCGGGACCCCGGGGCAGCCCCAGCATTTT
TRBJ1-2	TRBV27	TRBD1	-	CASRISGQLVDGYTF	TGTGCCAGCAGGATCTCGGGACAGCTGGTGGATGGCTACACCTTC
TRBJ2-7	TRBV5-1	-	-	CASSLIGNSYEQYF	TGCGCCAGCAGCTTAATCGGAAACTCCTACGAGCAGTACTTC
TRBJ1-2	TRBV7-8	-	-	CASSLQDSYGYTF	TGTGCCAGCAGCTTACAGGATTCCTATGGCTACACCTTC
TRBJ2-3	TRBV3-1/TRBV3-2	TRBD2	-	CASSQWGGGSGTDTQYF	TGTGCCAGCAGCCAGTGGGGCGGCGGGAGTGGGACAGATACGCAGTATTTT
TRBJ1-2	TRBV7-2	-	few	CASSLGGSNYGYTF	TGTGCCAGCAGCCTGGGTGGCAGTAACTATGGCTACACCTTC
TRBJ1-4	TRBV28	-	-	CASSLWGRGATNEKLFF	TGTGCCAGCAGTTTATGGGGGAGAGGGGCAACTAATGAAAAACTGTTTTTT
TRBJ2-7	TRBV2	-	-	CASSGGTAVLEQYF	TGTGCCAGCAGTGGAGGGACCGCTGTTCTCGAGCAGTACTTC
TRBJ2-3	TRBV19	-	-	CASSIETGRGTDTQYF	TGTGCCAGTAGTATAGAGACCGGGCGAGGAACAGATACGCAGTATTTT
TRBJ1-2	TRBV7-9	-	-	CASSPPGTNYGYTF	TGTGCCAGCAGCCCCCCAGGGACTAACTATGGCTACACCTTC
TRBJ2-5	TRBV7-9	-	-	CASSPGPGKTQYF	TGTGCCAGCAGCCCCGGGCCTGGAAAGACCCAGTACTTC
TRBJ2-1	TRBV5-1	TRBD2	-	CASSPGLWVQFF	TGCGCCAGCAGCCCGGGACTATGGGTGCAGTTCTTC
TRBJ2-5	TRBV28	-	once	CASNLASDNPLGETQYF	TGTGCCAGCAATTTAGCTAGCGACAACCCTCTTGGGGAGACCCAGTACTTC